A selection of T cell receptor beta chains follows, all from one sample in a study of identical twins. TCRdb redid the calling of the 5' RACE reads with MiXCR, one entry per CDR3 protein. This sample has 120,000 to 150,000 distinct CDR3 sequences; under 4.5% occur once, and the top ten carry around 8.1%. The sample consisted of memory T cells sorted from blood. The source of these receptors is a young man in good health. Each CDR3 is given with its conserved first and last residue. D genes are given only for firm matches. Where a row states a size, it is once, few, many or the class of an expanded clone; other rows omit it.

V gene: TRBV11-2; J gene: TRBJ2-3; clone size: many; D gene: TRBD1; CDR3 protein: CASSTQGVFITDTQYF
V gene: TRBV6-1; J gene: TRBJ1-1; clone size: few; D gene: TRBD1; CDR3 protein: CASRPGQGFEAFF
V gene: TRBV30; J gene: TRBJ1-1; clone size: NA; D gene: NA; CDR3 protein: CAWSPLSSSEAFF
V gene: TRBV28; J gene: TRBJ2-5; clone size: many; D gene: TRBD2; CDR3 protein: CASSQTSGLETQYF
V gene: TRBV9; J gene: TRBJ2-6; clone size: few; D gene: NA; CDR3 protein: CASSGRGVLGANVLTF
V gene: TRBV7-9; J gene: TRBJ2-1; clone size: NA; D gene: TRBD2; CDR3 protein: CASSLVSGRAHEQFF
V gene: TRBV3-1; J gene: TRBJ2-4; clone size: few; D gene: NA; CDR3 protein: CASSQSTGSKNIQYF
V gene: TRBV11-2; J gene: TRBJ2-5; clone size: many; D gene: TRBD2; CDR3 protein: CASSPSGGEETQYF
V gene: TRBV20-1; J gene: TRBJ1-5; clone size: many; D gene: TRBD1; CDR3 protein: CSARAGTGGQGQPQHF
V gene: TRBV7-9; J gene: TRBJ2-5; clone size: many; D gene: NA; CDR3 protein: CASSFRQQETQYF
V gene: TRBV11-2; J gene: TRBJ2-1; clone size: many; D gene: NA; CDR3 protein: CASSLDGSPYEQFF
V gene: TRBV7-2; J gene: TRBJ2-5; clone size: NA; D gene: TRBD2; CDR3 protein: CASSSSGSATETQYF
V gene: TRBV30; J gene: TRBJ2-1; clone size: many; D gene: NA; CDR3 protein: CAWSVRSGWGMANEQFF
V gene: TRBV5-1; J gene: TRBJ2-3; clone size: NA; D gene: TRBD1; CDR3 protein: CACGQGDTDTQYF
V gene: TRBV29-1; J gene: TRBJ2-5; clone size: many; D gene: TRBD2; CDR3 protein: CSVQREPGETQYF
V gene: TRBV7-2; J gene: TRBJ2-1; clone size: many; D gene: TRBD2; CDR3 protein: CASSLEASGSFREQFF
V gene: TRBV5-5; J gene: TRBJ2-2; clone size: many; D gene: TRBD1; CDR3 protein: CASSYRTGLNTGELFF
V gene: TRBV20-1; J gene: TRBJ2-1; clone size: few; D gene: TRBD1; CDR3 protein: CSAEQGREAREQFF
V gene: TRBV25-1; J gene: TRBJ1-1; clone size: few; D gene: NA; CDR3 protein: CASSARGQGFTEAFF
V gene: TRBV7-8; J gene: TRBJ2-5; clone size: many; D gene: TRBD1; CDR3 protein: CASSATGGRETQYF
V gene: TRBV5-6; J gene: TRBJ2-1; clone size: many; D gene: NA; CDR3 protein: CASTPLGTSNRNEQFF
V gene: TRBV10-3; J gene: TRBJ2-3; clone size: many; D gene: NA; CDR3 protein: CAISENFETDTQYF
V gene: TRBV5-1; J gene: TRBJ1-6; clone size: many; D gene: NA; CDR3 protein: CASSVMGGQGDSPLHF
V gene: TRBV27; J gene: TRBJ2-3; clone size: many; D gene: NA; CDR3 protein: CASRRQPSTDTQYF
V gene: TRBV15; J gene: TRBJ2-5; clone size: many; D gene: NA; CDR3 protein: CATSRGRQQETQYF
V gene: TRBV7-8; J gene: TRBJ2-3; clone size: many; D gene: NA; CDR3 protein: CASTSSGTRSTDTQYF
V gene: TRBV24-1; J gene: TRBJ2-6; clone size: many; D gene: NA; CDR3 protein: CATSGVQGSPGANVLTF
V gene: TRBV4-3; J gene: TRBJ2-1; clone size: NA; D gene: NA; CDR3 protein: CASSQDLGTEQFF
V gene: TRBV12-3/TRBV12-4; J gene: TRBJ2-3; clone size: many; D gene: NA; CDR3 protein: CASSFRSADTQYF
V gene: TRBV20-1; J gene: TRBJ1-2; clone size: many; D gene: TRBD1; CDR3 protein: CSASTLPGQGAPNYGYTF
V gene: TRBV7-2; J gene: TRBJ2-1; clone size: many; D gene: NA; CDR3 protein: CASSAQRSYNEQFF
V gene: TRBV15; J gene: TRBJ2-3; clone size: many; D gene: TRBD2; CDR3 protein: CATSSAGTSGSTQYF
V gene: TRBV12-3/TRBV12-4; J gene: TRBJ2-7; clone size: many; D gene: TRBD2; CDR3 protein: CASSPLHSGGREQYF
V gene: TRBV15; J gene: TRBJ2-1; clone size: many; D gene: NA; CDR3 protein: CATSRDVGGNNEQFF
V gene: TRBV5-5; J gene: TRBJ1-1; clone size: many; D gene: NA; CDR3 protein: CASSLSGIMNTEAFF
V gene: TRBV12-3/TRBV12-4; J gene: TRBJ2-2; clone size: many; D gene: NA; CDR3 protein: CASSLELTGELFF
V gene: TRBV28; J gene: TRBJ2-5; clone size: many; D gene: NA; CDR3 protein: CASGSRGLVKETQYF
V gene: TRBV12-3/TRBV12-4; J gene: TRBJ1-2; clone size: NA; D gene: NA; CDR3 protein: CASGSDGNYGYTF
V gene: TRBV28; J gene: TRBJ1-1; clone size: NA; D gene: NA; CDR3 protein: CASSLPGGHGTEAFF
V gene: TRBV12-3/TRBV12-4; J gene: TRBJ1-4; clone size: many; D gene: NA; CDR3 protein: CASSASDGNEKLFF
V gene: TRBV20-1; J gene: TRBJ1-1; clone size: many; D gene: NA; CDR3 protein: CSARSRDTEAFF
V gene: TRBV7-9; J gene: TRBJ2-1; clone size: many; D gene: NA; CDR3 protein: CASSLGSSLYNEQFF
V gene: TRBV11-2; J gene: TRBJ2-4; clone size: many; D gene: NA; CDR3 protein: CASSLDHLNIQYF
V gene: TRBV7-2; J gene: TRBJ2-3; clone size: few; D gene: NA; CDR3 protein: CASSLALVSTDTQYF
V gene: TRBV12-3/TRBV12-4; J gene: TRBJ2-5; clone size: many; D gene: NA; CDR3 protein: CASGTYQETQYF
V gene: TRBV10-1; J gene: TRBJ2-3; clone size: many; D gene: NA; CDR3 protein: CASSETRTDTQYF
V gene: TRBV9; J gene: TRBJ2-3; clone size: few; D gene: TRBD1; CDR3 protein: CASSVGDRLTDTQYF
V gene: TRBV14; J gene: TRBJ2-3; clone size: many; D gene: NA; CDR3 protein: CASSLALGTDTQYF
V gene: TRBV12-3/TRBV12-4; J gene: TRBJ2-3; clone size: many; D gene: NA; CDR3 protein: CASSLLASTDTQYF
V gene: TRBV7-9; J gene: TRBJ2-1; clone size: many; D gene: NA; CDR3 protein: CASSPTFSSYNEQFF
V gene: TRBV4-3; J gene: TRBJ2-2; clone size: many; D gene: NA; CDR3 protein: CASSQGEYPELFF
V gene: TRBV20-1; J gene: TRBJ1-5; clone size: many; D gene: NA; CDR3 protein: CSAARENGGQPQHF
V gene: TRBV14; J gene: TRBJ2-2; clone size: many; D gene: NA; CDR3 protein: CASSQKRIFGGELFF
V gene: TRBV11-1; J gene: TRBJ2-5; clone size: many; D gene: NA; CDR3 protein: CASSPAGTQETQYF
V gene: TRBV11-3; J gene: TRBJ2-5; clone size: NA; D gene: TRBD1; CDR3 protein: CASSSGQGGSETQYF
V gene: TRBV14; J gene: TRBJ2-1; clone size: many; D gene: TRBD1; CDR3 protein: CASSPLGTASYNEQFF
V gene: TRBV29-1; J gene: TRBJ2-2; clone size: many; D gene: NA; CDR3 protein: CSVGGENTGELFF
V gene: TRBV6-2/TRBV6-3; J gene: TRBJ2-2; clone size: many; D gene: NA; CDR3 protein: CASRRTVNTGELFF
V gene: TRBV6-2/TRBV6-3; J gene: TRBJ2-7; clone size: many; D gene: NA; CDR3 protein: CASSSVSGAYEQYF
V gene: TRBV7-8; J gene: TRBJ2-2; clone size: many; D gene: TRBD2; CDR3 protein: CASSSKIAGGNTGELFF